This T cell receptor (beta chain) was obtained from a study of T cells in tuberculosis. V lost 7 bases, J lost 0 bases, and 12 bases lay in between. In germline, CDR1 is ENHRY, CDR2 SYGVKD. The CDR3 spans 15 residues. Profiling relied on immunoSEQ multiplex PCR, and the TCRdb table lists in-frame clones only, not all of them. The sample includes tens of thousands of clones, around 90% seen only once; the top ten take 17%. As regards this clone: Its antigen is not identified.

Notes on the study in general: Selection depended on which cryopreserved specimens were available. Smaller alpha distances in active tuberculosis partly reflected shorter CDR3-alpha lengths.

The source material was PBMCs. The clonotype originates from a donor between 10 and 29 years old with latent tuberculosis or without tuberculosis infection. Some clones in this sample may be carry-over from other donors' samples. J is TRBJ1-4 and V is TRBV10-3; D not resolved. The CDR3 loop is CAINAGTATNEKLFF. CDR3 in DNA: TGTGCCATCAACGCAGGAACCGCAACTAATGAAAAACTGTTTTTT.